This T cell receptor beta chain was found in a study of T cells in localized non-small cell lung cancer. J gave up 8 bases and V 3 bases, and 6 bases lay outside the gene matches. Germline V gives CDR1 MNHNS, CDR2 SASEGT. The CDR3 contains 13 residues. The repertoire was sequenced with immunoSEQ multiplex PCR; TCRdb's copy has only in-frame clones and lacks some. The profile shows 50,000 or so clones, 60% to 85% of them singletons. The chain carries TRBV6-1 and TRBJ1-2, with 7 bases fitting TRBD1. The sample was PBMCs, taken before any cancer treatment. This TCR was sampled from a woman aged 40 to 75 with stage II lung adenocarcinoma. This CDR3 is CASSDDRVGGYTF. The CDR3 coding sequence is TGTGCCAGCAGTGACGACAGGGTCGGGGGCTACACCTTC.